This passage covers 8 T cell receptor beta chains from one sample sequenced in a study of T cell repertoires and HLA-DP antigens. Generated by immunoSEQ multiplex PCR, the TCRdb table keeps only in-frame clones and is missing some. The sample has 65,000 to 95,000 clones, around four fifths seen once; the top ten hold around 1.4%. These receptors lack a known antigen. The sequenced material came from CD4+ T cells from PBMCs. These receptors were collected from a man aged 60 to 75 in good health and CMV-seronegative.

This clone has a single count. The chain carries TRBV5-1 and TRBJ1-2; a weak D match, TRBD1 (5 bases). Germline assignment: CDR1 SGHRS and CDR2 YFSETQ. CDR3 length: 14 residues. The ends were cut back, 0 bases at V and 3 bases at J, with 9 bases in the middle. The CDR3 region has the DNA TGCGCCAGCAGCTTGGTCGGGGCGGACTATGGCTACACCTTC. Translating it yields CASSLVGADYGYTF.

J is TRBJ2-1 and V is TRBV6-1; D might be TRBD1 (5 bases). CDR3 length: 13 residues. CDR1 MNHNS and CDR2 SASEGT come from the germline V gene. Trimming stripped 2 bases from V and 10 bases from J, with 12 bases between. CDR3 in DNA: TGTGCCAGCAGTGAACGGTGGGGCGACGAGCAGTTCTTC. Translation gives CASSERWGDEQFF.

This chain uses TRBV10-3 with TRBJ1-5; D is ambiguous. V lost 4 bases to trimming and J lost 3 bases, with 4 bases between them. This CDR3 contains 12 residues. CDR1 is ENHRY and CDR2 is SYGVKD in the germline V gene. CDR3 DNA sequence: TGTGCCATCAGTGTGAACAATCAGCCCCAGCATTTT. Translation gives CAISVNNQPQHF.

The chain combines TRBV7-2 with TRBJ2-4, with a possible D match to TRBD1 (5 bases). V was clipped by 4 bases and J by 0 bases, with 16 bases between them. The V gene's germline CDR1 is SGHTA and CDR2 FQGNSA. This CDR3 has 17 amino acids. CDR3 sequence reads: CASSSVGRLLAKNIQYF. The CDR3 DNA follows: TGTGCCAGCAGCTCCGTGGGGCGTTTACTAGCCAAAAACATTCAGTACTTC.

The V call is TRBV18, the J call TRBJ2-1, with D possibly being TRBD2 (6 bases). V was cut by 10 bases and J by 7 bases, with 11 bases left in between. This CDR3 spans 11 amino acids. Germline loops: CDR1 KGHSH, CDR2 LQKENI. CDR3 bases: TGTGCCACGGGGGTCGGAAATGAGCAGTTCTTC. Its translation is CATGVGNEQFF.

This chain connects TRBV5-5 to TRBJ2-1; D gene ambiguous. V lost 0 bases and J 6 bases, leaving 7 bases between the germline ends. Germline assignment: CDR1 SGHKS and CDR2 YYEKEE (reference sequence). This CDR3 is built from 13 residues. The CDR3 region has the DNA TGTGCCAGCAGCTTGGCGCTGATCAATGAGCAGTTCTTC. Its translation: CASSLALINEQFF.

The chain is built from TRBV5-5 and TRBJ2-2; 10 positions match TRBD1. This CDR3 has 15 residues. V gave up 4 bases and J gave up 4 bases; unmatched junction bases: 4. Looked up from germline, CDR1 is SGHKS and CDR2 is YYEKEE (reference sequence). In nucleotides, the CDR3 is TGTGCCAGCAGCGTCGGACAGGGGGGCACCGGGGAGCTGTTTTTT. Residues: CASSVGQGGTGELFF. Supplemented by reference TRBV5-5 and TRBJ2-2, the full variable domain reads DAGVTQSPTHLIKTRGQQVTLRCSPISGHKSVSWYQQVLGQGPQFIFQYYEKEERGRGNFPDRFSARQFPNYSSELNVNALLLGDSALYLCASSVGQGGTGELFFGEGSRLTVL.

The CDR3 loop reads CASSQGRENSPLHF. The DNA for the CDR3 is TGTGCCAGCAGCCAGGGCAGGGAAAATTCACCCCTCCACTTT. V and J are TRBV14 and TRBJ1-6; tentative D call: TRBD1 (5 bases). In germline, CDR1 is SGHDN, CDR2 FVKESK. The ends were cut back, 3 bases at V and 7 bases at J, with 10 bases in the middle. The CDR3 runs 14 residues.